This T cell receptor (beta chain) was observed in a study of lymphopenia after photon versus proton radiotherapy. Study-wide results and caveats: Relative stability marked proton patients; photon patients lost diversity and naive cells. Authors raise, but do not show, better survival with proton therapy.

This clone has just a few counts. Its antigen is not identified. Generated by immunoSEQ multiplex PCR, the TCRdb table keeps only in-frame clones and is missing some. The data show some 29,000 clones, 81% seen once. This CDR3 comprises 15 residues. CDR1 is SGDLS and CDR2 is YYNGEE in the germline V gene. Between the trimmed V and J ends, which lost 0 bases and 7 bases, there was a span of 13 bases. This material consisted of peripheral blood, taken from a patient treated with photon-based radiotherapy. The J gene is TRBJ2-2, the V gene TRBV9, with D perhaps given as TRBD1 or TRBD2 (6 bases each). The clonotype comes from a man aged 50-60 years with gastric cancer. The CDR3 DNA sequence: TGTGCCAGCAGCGTAGCCGCAAGGGGGGTCGGGGAGCTGTTTTTT. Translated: CASSVAARGVGELFF. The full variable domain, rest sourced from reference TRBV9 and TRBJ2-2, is DSGVTQTPKHLITATGQRVTLRCSPRSGDLSVYWYQQSLDQGLQFLIQYYNGEERAKGNILERFSAQQFPDLHSELNLSSLELGDSALYFCASSVAARGVGELFFGEGSRLTVL.